This TCR beta chain was profiled in a study of chemoradiotherapy in HPV16-positive cancers. Study findings and constraints: HPV-specific T cells were functionally defined from only two HPV16-positive patients. Candidate HPV-specific clones and E7-related TCR motifs grew in tumor during treatment.

Repertoires were sampled repeatedly during chemoradiotherapy. Method: immunoSEQ multiplex PCR; TCRdb's copy keeps in-frame clones and lacks some. The sample carries roughly 32,000 clones, about 89% recorded once. About this clone itself: Antigen: not known.

The TCR comes from a human donor with HPV-associated anogenital cancer. The specimen comprised blood, sampled from a patient who underwent chemoradiotherapy.

The CDR3 protein is CASSQIRDSRYEQYF. The DNA of the CDR3 is TGCGCCAGCAGCCAGATCCGGGACAGTAGATACGAGCAGTACTTC. The V gene is TRBV4-1, the J gene TRBJ2-7; 7 bases fit TRBD1. Germline V gives CDR1 MGHRA, CDR2 YSYEKL. The CDR3 consists of 15 residues. V lost 3 bases and J lost 4; bases outside the gene matches: 9.